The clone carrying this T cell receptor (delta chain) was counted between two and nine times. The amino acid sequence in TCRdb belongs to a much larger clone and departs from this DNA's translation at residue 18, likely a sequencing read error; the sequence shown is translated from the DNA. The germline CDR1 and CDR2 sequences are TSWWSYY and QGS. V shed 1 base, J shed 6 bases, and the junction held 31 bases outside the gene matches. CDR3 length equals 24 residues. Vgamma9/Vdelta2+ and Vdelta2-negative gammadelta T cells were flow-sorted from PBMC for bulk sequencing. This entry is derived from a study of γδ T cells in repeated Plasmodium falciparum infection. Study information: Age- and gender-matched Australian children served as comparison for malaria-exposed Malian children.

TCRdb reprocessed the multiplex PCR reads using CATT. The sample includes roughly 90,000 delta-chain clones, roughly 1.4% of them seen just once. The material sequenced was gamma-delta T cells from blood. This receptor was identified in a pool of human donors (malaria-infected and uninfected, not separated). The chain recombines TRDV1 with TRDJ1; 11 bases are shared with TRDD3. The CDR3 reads CALGEQSYLPFELLGDKRVHKLIF. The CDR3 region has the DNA TGTGCTCTTGGGGAACAATCATACCTTCCCTTCGAACTACTGGGGGATAAAAGGGTTCATAAACTCATCTTT.